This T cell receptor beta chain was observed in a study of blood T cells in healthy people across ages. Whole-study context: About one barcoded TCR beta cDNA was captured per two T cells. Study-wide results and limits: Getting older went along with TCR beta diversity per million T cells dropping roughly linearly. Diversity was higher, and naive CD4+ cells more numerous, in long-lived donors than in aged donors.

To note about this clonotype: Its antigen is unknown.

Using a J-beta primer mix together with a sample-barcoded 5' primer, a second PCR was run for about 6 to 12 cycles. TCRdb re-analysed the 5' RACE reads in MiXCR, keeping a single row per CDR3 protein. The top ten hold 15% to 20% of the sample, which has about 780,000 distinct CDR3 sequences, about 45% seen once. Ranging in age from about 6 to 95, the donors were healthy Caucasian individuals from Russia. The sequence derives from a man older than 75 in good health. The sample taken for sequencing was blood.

CDR3 protein: CATSPLGGSLTDTQYF. Here the CDR3 DNA reads TGTGCCACCTCCCCCTTGGGCGGGAGTTTAACAGATACGCAGTATTTT. The chain employs TRBV28 and TRBJ2-3; 7 bases match TRBD2. Looked up from germline, CDR1 is MDHEN and CDR2 is SYDVKM. This CDR3 is 16 amino acids long. Unmatched junction bases numbered 16, after V lost 10 bases and J lost 3 bases.